These 18 T cell receptor beta chains came from one sample sequenced in a study of cytomegalovirus exposure and HLA in healthy donors. Vbeta (60) and Jbeta (13) primers were used in the PCR. Sequencing used immunoSEQ multiplex PCR; TCRdb keeps in-frame clones, though not all of them. The sample has about 55,000 clones. The sequenced sample was PBMCs. The source of these receptors is a woman aged 60 to 75 in good health and CMV-seropositive.

This chain links TRBV4-1 with TRBJ2-7; TRBD1 agrees at 11 bases. The length of the CDR3 is 15 residues. The junction had 5 bases not matched to a gene; V was cut back by 4 bases and J by 3 bases. The V gene's germline CDR1 is MGHRA and CDR2 YSYEKL. CDR3: CASSPSGTGGYEQYF. The CDR3 nucleotides read TGCGCCAGCAGCCCCTCGGGGACAGGGGGCTACGAGCAGTACTTC.

The chain recombines TRBV15 with TRBJ1-2; D is possibly TRBD1 (6 bases). Per the germline V gene, CDR1 is LNHNV and CDR2 is YYDKDF (reference sequence). The CDR3 runs 15 residues. The ends were cut back, 8 bases at V and 2 bases at J, with 18 bases in the middle. The CDR3 here is CATRDFGGANYGYTF. Here the CDR3 DNA reads TGTGCCACCCGAGACTTCGGGGGGGCAAACTATGGCTACACCTTC.

Comment on this clone: The same CDR3 is also encoded by other DNA sequences in this sample. The rearrangement links TRBV25-1 to TRBJ1-6; maybe TRBD1 (5 bases). V lost 4 bases and J 0 bases, leaving 13 bases between the germline ends. Germline CDR1 is MGHDK and CDR2 is SYGVNS. The length of the CDR3 is 17 residues. CDR3 in amino acids: CASSGFGGFSYNSPLHF. The CDR3 DNA is TGTGCCAGCAGTGGTTTCGGGGGTTTCTCCTATAATTCACCCCTCCACTTT.

The chain combines TRBV29-1 with TRBJ1-2; 7 bases map to TRBD1. Germline V gives CDR1 SQVTM, CDR2 ANQGSEA. This CDR3 spans 13 amino acids. The CDR3 region is CSADGQATGGYTF. The DNA of the CDR3 is TGCAGTGCTGACGGACAGGCAACTGGTGGCTACACCTTC.

This chain links TRBV29-1 with TRBJ1-2, with D possibly TRBD1 on 6 matching bases. Trimming took 4 bases from V and 7 from J, leaving 16 bases between them. Germline loops: CDR1 SQVTM, CDR2 ANQGSEA. CDR3 length: 13 amino acids. CDR3 in amino acids: CSVVAGQLGGYTF. CDR3 nucleotides: TGCAGCGTTGTAGCGGGACAATTGGGTGGCTACACCTTC.

The CDR3 coding sequence is TGTGCCAGCTCACTAAACGCGCCGGGACAGGGGATGGAGACCCAGTACTTC. Translation: CASSLNAPGQGMETQYF. The chain is built from TRBV18 and TRBJ2-5; 10 nucleotides line up with TRBD1. Germline CDR1 reads KGHSH; CDR2 reads LQKENI. V shed 4 bases, J shed 5 bases, and the junction held 13 bases outside the gene matches. The CDR3 is 17 residues long. The full variable domain, in which reference TRBV18 and TRBJ2-5 provide the parts outside the CDR3, is NAGVMQNPRHLVRRRGQEARLRCSPMKGHSHVYWYRQLPEEGLKFMVYLQKENIIDESGMPKERFSAEFPKEGPSILRIQQVVRGDSAAYFCASSLNAPGQGMETQYFGPGTRLLVL.

The chain joins TRBV6-1 to TRBJ1-2; the D gene is possibly TRBD1 (5 bases). The ends were cut back, 3 bases at V and 2 bases at J, with 13 bases in the middle. The germline V gene encodes CDR1 MNHNS and CDR2 SASEGT. The CDR3 covers 15 residues. The CDR3 sequence: CASSDLQDGNYGYTF. DNA of the CDR3: TGTGCCAGCAGTGACCTACAGGACGGAAACTATGGCTACACCTTC.

To note about this clone: Other DNA sequences of this sample code for an identical CDR3. The V and J genes are TRBV6-6 and TRBJ1-6; 7 positions agree with TRBD1. Trimming at V came to 6 bases and at J to 6 bases, leaving 8 bases not matched to a gene. The germline V gene has CDR1 MNHNY and CDR2 SVGAGI (reference sequence). There are 15 residues in the CDR3. The CDR3: CASRGRQGRNSPLHF. The CDR3 region has the DNA TGTGCCAGCAGGGGGCGACAGGGACGTAATTCACCCCTCCACTTT.

The gene calls are TRBV10-3 and TRBJ2-7, with 8 bases aligning to TRBD1. The CDR3 runs to 15 residues. CDR1 is ENHRY, CDR2 SYGVKD, per germline. The V segment lost 1 base and the J segment 2 bases; nucleotides outside the gene matches: 4. CDR3: CAISELKTGAYEQYF. CDR3 sequence (DNA): TGTGCCATCAGTGAGTTAAAGACAGGGGCCTACGAGCAGTACTTC.

The chain is built from TRBV4-1 and TRBJ2-5, with 10 positions matching TRBD1. This CDR3 is 15 amino acids long. Per the germline V gene, CDR1 is MGHRA and CDR2 is YSYEKL. Germline trimming cut 3 bases from V and 4 bases from J; bases unmatched to any gene: 5. The CDR3 nucleotides read TGCGCCAGCAGCCACCCGACAGGGGGCCGAGAGACCCAGTACTTC. Residues: CASSHPTGGRETQYF.

The V and J genes are TRBV7-9 and TRBJ2-7, with a weak D call TRBD1 (6 bases). V was clipped by 6 bases and J by 4 bases, with 19 bases between them. The CDR3 contains 15 residues. Germline values: CDR1 SEHNR, CDR2 FQNEAQ (reference sequence). The CDR3 DNA reads as TGTGCCAGCAGGCCACCACGACAGGATAAGTACGAGCAGTACTTC. Residues: CASRPPRQDKYEQYF.

The chain combines TRBV6-5 with TRBJ1-2; perhaps TRBD1 as D (5 bases). This CDR3 region has 15 residues. CDR1 MNHEY and CDR2 SVGAGI come from the germline V gene. V lost 2 bases and J lost 4, with 14 bases in between. CDR3 DNA sequence: TGTGCCAGCAGTTACCGGGACTCGGGCTCCTATGGCTACACCTTC. Translated: CASSYRDSGSYGYTF.

The V gene is TRBV19, the J gene TRBJ1-2; 9 bases line up with TRBD1. Trimming removed 5 bases from V and 4 bases from J; junction bases left unmatched: 11. The CDR3 extends over 16 amino acids. CDR1 and CDR2 (germline): LNHDA, SQIVND (reference sequence). For the CDR3, the DNA is TGTGCCAGTAGTGGCCCCGGGACAGGGTTGAGCTATGGCTACACCTTC. This sequence encodes CASSGPGTGLSYGYTF.

This chain joins TRBV5-1 and TRBJ2-3; 7 bases are a match to TRBD1. V was pared by 2 bases and J by 2 bases, with 2 bases of the junction left unmatched. Germline assignment: CDR1 SGHRS and CDR2 YFSETQ. This CDR3 comprises 14 residues. The CDR3 here is CASSFGQDTDTQYF. CDR3 sequence (DNA): TGCGCCAGCAGCTTTGGACAGGACACAGATACGCAGTATTTT.

The V gene is TRBV19, the J gene TRBJ2-5; 7 bases are a match to TRBD2. The CDR3 covers 14 residues. V was pared by 3 bases and J by 0 bases, with 1 base of the junction left unmatched. In germline, CDR1 is LNHDA, CDR2 SQIVND (reference sequence). The CDR3 is CASSIGRDQETQYF. CDR3 DNA: TGTGCCAGTAGTATTGGGAGGGACCAAGAGACCCAGTACTTC.

J is TRBJ2-1 and V is TRBV19; maybe TRBD2 (6 bases). Trimming pared 5 bases from V and 0 bases from J, leaving 11 bases between. Germline CDR1 and CDR2: LNHDA and SQIVND (reference sequence). The CDR3 totals 15 residues. The CDR3 region is CASSLDGSSYNEQFF. CDR3 DNA sequence: TGTGCCAGTAGTCTCGACGGGAGCTCCTACAATGAGCAGTTCTTC.

The chain links TRBV7-2 to TRBJ1-5; no definite D call. CDR1 is SGHTA, CDR2 FQGNSA, per germline. The CDR3 sequence is 15 residues long. Trimming left V 5 bases short and J 0 bases short, with 11 bases between. CDR3 DNA: TGTGCCAGCAGCAGGTCAGGTGTTAGCAATCAGCCCCAGCATTTT. This encodes CASSRSGVSNQPQHF.

The CDR3 here is CASSPGTGLSGEQYF. CDR3 bases: TGTGCCAGCAGTCCCGGGACAGGGTTGTCGGGGGAGCAGTACTTC. The chain combines TRBV6-5 with TRBJ2-7, with 9 bases aligning to TRBD1. This CDR3 has 15 amino acids. Germline-derived CDR1 and CDR2 are MNHEY and SVGAGI. J lost 7 bases, V lost 5 bases, and 12 bases had no gene match.